This is a list of T cell receptor beta chains from one sample in a study of blood T cell repertoires in COVID-19. TCRdb's copy holds only in-frame clones and misses some; the assay was immunoSEQ multiplex PCR. The sample holds 100,000 to 120,000 clones, roughly 85% seen once. The source material was peripheral blood. Receptors originate from a human donor in a cohort sampled during active COVID-19. The CDR3 runs from the conserved cysteine through the conserved F or W. The D gene is left open where the match is weak. Expanded clones get a size class; other rows say once, few or many, or leave the size out.

D: TRBD2
size: .
J: TRBJ2-5
V: TRBV18
DNA: TGTGCCAGCTCACCACCTCGGCTAGCGGGAGGGGAGACCCAGTACTTC
CDR3: CASSPPRLAGGETQYF

D: TRBD2
size: .
J: TRBJ2-7
V: TRBV19
DNA: TGTGCCAGTAGCCCGAATACGGCGGGGGCCTACGAGCAGTACTTC
CDR3: CASSPNTAGAYEQYF

D: TRBD2
size: .
J: TRBJ2-7
V: TRBV14
DNA: TGTGCCAGCAGTGTCGGACTAGCGGGATTTTACGAGCAGTACTTC
CDR3: CASSVGLAGFYEQYF

D: TRBD1
size: .
J: TRBJ1-5
V: TRBV6-5
DNA: TGTGCCAGCACACAGGGGGCGGGACAGCCCCAGCATTTT
CDR3: CASTQGAGQPQHF

D: TRBD1
size: .
J: TRBJ1-4
V: TRBV28
DNA: TGTGCCAGCAGGGTGACAGGGGATGAAAAACTGTTTTTT
CDR3: CASRVTGDEKLFF

D: .
size: .
J: TRBJ2-5
V: TRBV3-1/TRBV3-2
DNA: TGTGCCAGCAGCGGGGGGTACCAAGAGACCCAGTACTTC
CDR3: CASSGGYQETQYF

D: TRBD2
size: once
J: TRBJ2-6
V: TRBV7-3
DNA: TGTGCCAGCAGCTTAAATGGGGGGGAGGCCCTCTCTGGGGCCAACGTCCTGACTTTC
CDR3: CASSLNGGEALSGANVLTF

D: .
size: .
J: TRBJ1-1
V: TRBV4-1
DNA: TGCGCCAGCAGCCTGGAGGCGTCCATGAACACTGAAGCTTTCTTT
CDR3: CASSLEASMNTEAFF

D: .
size: .
J: TRBJ2-7
V: TRBV6-5
DNA: TGTGCCAGCAGCCCCAACCCAGCGGTGCAGTACTTC
CDR3: CASSPNPAVQYF

D: .
size: .
J: TRBJ2-3
V: TRBV18
DNA: TGTGCCAGCTCACCAGGCGTCACCCGGGGTACGCAGTATTTT
CDR3: CASSPGVTRGTQYF

D: TRBD2
size: .
J: TRBJ2-7
V: TRBV11-3
DNA: TGTGCCAGCAGCCGTACTAGCGGAGCCGTCTACGAGCAGTACTTC
CDR3: CASSRTSGAVYEQYF

D: TRBD1
size: .
J: TRBJ2-5
V: TRBV28
DNA: TGTGCCAGCAGCAGGGACAGGGGACTTCAAGAGACCCAGTACTTC
CDR3: CASSRDRGLQETQYF

D: TRBD1
size: .
J: TRBJ1-1
V: TRBV11-2
DNA: TGTGCCAGCAGCTTTCAACAGGGGGCCACTGAAGCTTTCTTT
CDR3: CASSFQQGATEAFF

D: TRBD2
size: .
J: TRBJ2-2
V: TRBV5-1
DNA: TGCGCCAGCATCCACGACAGCTGGGACCTAGCGGCTAACACCGGGGAGCTGTTTTTT
CDR3: CASIHDSWDLAANTGELFF

D: TRBD2
size: .
J: TRBJ2-7
V: TRBV7-9
DNA: TGTGCCAGCAGCTTAAGGGCGGGGGAGGTTAGCTCCTACGAGCAGTACTTC
CDR3: CASSLRAGEVSSYEQYF

D: .
size: .
J: TRBJ2-3
V: TRBV5-1
DNA: TGCGCCAGCATCCCCTTCCCGGGCACAGATACGCAGTATTTT
CDR3: CASIPFPGTDTQYF

D: TRBD1
size: .
J: TRBJ1-2
V: TRBV5-8
DNA: TGTGCCAGCAGACCAGGGGGACGTGGCTACACCTTC
CDR3: CASRPGGRGYTF

D: TRBD1
size: .
J: TRBJ2-1
V: TRBV9
DNA: TGTGCCAGCAGCTTCCGACAGGGATCCTACAATGAGCAGTTCTTC
CDR3: CASSFRQGSYNEQFF

D: .
size: .
J: TRBJ2-7
V: TRBV27
DNA: TGTGCCAGCAGTTTCCCCTCAGGGGGGAAGCAGTACTTC
CDR3: CASSFPSGGKQYF

D: .
size: .
J: TRBJ1-5
V: TRBV12-3/TRBV12-4
DNA: TGTGCCAGCAGTTTTGGCAGGGCGCAGCCCCAGCATTTT
CDR3: CASSFGRAQPQHF

D: TRBD2
size: .
J: TRBJ2-3
V: TRBV4-1
DNA: TGCGCCAGCAGCCAAGATCGAATAGCGGGAACTTCTAGCACAGATACGCAGTATTTT
CDR3: CASSQDRIAGTSSTDTQYF

D: .
size: .
J: TRBJ1-4
V: TRBV19
DNA: TGTGCCAGTAACGTTTGGGGGGACGAAAAACTGTTTTTT
CDR3: CASNVWGDEKLFF

D: .
size: few
J: TRBJ1-2
V: TRBV9
DNA: TGTGCCAGCAGCGCTGGAGGAGTAGGAAACTATGGCTACACCTTC
CDR3: CASSAGGVGNYGYTF

D: .
size: .
J: TRBJ1-6
V: TRBV6-5
DNA: TGTGCCAGCAGCCGACAGAATTCACCCCTCCACTTT
CDR3: CASSRQNSPLHF

D: TRBD2
size: .
J: TRBJ2-5
V: TRBV4-2
DNA: TGTGCCAGCAGCCAAGGGGGACTAGCGGATGGGGAGACCCAGTACTTC
CDR3: CASSQGGLADGETQYF

D: .
size: .
J: TRBJ1-4
V: TRBV10-3
DNA: TGTGCCATCAGTGAGGGTCAGGGGAACGAAAAACTGTTTTTT
CDR3: CAISEGQGNEKLFF

D: TRBD1
size: .
J: TRBJ2-7
V: TRBV28
DNA: TGTGCCAGCAGTACCGCCGGGACAGGGGACTACGAGCAGTACTTC
CDR3: CASSTAGTGDYEQYF

D: TRBD1
size: once
J: TRBJ2-7
V: TRBV19
DNA: TGTGCCAGTAGTATAGACGCCGGGACAGGGGCCTACGAGCAGTACTTC
CDR3: CASSIDAGTGAYEQYF

D: .
size: .
J: TRBJ2-7
V: TRBV7-3
DNA: TGTGCCAGCAGCAAGGTGGGCGCGTTTGACGAGCAGTACTTC
CDR3: CASSKVGAFDEQYF

D: TRBD1
size: .
J: TRBJ1-5
V: TRBV5-6
DNA: TGTGCCAGCACTTTGACAGGGGGACGTCAGCCCCAGCATTTT
CDR3: CASTLTGGRQPQHF

D: TRBD1
size: .
J: TRBJ2-3
V: TRBV6-1
DNA: TGTGCCAGCAGTGGATATAGACAGGGTCGACAAGATACGCAGTATTTT
CDR3: CASSGYRQGRQDTQYF

D: .
size: .
J: TRBJ2-7
V: TRBV5-6
DNA: TGTGCCAGCAGCTTGAGCGACGAGCAGTACTTC
CDR3: CASSLSDEQYF

D: TRBD2
size: .
J: TRBJ2-1
V: TRBV11-3
DNA: TGTGCCAGCAGCTTAAGTCTAGCGGGGCGTGACCATGAGCAGTTCTTC
CDR3: CASSLSLAGRDHEQFF